These 5 T cell receptor beta chains were sequenced from one sample in a study of control samples from healthy donors and cancer patients. TCRdb's table, derived via immunoSEQ multiplex PCR, lists solely in-frame clones and lacks some. The table has roughly 100,000 clones, roughly 89% seen once; the top ten hold 3%. The sequenced sample was blood. These receptors were taken from a human donor in good health. The donor label of this sample is uncertain.

The table lists this clone with a few counts. The genes are TRBV10-3 and TRBJ1-3; D is ambiguous. This CDR3 has 11 residues. CDR1 and CDR2 (germline): ENHRY, SYGVKD. With 10 bases removed from V and 5 bases from J, the gap between germline ends came to 9 bases. CDR3 bases: TGTGCCAGCGAGGACCGAAACACCATATATTTT. It yields the protein CASEDRNTIYF.

This clone was picked up a small number of times. The genes are TRBV28 and TRBJ1-6; D call uncertain. Germline V gene sequence: CDR1 MDHEN, CDR2 SYDVKM. V was cut by 6 bases and J by 6 bases, with 6 bases left in between. CDR3 length equals 12 residues. The CDR3 DNA reads as TGTGCCAGCAGCCCCTTTAATTCACCCCTCCACTTT. Protein sequence: CASSPFNSPLHF. Filled out from reference TRBV28 and TRBJ1-6, the complete variable domain reads DVKVTQSSRYLVKRTGEKVFLECVQDMDHENMFWYRQDPGLGLRLIYFSYDVKMKEKGDIPEGYSVSREKKERFSLILESASTNQTSMYLCASSPFNSPLHFGNGTRLTVT.

Only one count was recorded for this clone. This sequence joins TRBV7-9 and TRBJ1-2, with 7 bases fitting TRBD1. V lost 5 bases to trimming and J lost 6 bases; unmatched junction nucleotides: 12. Germline V gives CDR1 SEHNR, CDR2 FQNEAQ (reference sequence). The CDR3 length is 15 residues. The CDR3 region is CASSPTPTGLNGYTF. The CDR3, as DNA: TGTGCCAGCAGCCCTACCCCGACAGGGCTGAATGGCTACACCTTC. Full variable domain (outside the CDR3, taken from reference TRBV7-9 and TRBJ1-2): DTGVSQNPRHKITKRGQNVTFRCDPISEHNRLYWYRQTLGQGPEFLTYFQNEAQLEKSRLLSDRFSAERPKGSFSTLEIQRTEQGDSAMYLCASSPTPTGLNGYTFGSGTRLTVV.

The gene calls are TRBV12-3 or TRBV12-4 and TRBJ2-1; the match to TRBD2 covers 7 bases. This CDR3 contains 12 residues. Trimming cost V 3 bases and J 8 bases; bases outside gene matches: 1. CDR3 loop: CASSFLADEQFF. The CDR3 nucleotides read TGTGCCAGCAGTTTCCTAGCGGATGAGCAGTTCTTC.

The chain is built from TRBV5-8 and TRBJ2-7; D may match TRBD1 or TRBD2 (5 bases each). This CDR3 is 13 amino acids long. Per the germline V gene, CDR1 is SGHTS and CDR2 is YDEGEE. V was clipped by 2 bases and J by 5 bases, with 11 bases between them. The CDR3 is CASSFSRDDEQYF. CDR3 DNA sequence: TGTGCCAGCAGCTTTAGCAGGGACGACGAGCAGTACTTC.